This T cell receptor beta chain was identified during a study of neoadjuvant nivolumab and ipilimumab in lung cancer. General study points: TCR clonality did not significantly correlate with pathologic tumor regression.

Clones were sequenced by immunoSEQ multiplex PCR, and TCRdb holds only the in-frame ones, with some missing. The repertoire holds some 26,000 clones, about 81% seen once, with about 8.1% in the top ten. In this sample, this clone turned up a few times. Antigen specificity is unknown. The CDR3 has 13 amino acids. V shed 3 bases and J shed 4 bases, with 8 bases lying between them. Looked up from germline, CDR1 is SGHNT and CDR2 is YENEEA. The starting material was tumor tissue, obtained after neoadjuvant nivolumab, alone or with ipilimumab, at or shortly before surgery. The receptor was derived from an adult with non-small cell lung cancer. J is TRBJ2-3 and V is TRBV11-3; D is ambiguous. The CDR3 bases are TGTGCCAGCAGCTTGTCCCTGGCAGATACGCAGTATTTT. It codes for CASSLSLADTQYF.